Listed below are T cell receptor beta chains from one sample, sequenced in a study of T cell clonotyping in hematopoietic cell transplantation. Clones were read by immunoSEQ multiplex PCR, and TCRdb kept only the in-frame ones, dropping some. Altogether 4,900 or so clones are present, roughly 29% being singletons, with the ten largest covering 14%. The material sequenced was peripheral blood mononuclear cells, taken 180 days after allogeneic stem cell transplant. Receptor source: a male patient in his 40s who had an allogeneic stem cell transplant from an unrelated donor, so the T cells may come from the graft donor. Some clones in this sample may be carry-over from other donors' samples. CDR3s include the opening cysteine and the closing phenylalanine or tryptophan. The order of the fields is J gene, D gene, clone size, V gene, CDR3 DNA, CDR3 protein. D genes are given only for firm matches. Not every row has a clone size; where given, it reads once, few, many or a size class.

J: TRBJ2-5; D: TRBD2; size: few; V: TRBV4-1; DNA: TGCGCCAGCAGCACTCCAGCGGGATACCAAGAGACCCAGTACTTC; CDR3: CASSTPAGYQETQYF
J: TRBJ1-2; D: TRBD1; size: .; V: TRBV4-2; DNA: TGTGCCAGCAGCCAAGGGACAGGGGCGGGCTACACCTTC; CDR3: CASSQGTGAGYTF
J: TRBJ1-5; D: TRBD1; size: .; V: TRBV19; DNA: TGTGCCAGTACCATGGGGACAGGGGGAAACAATCAGCCCCAGCATTTT; CDR3: CASTMGTGGNNQPQHF
J: TRBJ1-2; D: .; size: .; V: TRBV30; DNA: TGTGCCTGGAGTGTAGAGACAACCTATGGCTACACCTTC; CDR3: CAWSVETTYGYTF
J: TRBJ2-7; D: .; size: few; V: TRBV19; DNA: TGTGCCAGTATAAAGGGATCCCATTTCTACGAGCAGTACTTC; CDR3: CASIKGSHFYEQYF
J: TRBJ1-2; D: TRBD1; size: few; V: TRBV19; DNA: TGTGCCAGTAGAGTAGGGGGCAACGGCTACACCTTC; CDR3: CASRVGGNGYTF
J: TRBJ2-3; D: .; size: .; V: TRBV28; DNA: TGTGCCAGCAGCCCCCCCTCGGTCGGGCCAGATACGCAGTATTTT; CDR3: CASSPPSVGPDTQYF
J: TRBJ1-1; D: .; size: large; V: TRBV6-5; DNA: TGTGCCAGCAGTTCCGGGATGACTGAAGCTTTCTTT; CDR3: CASSSGMTEAFF
J: TRBJ1-4; D: .; size: .; V: TRBV9; DNA: TGTGCCAGCAGCGTAGTCGGGGGTAAGGATGAAAAACTGTTTTTT; CDR3: CASSVVGGKDEKLFF
J: TRBJ2-3; D: TRBD2; size: few; V: TRBV6-5; DNA: TGTGCCAGCAGTTACGGGACTAGCGGGAGTGCAGATACGCAGTATTTT; CDR3: CASSYGTSGSADTQYF
J: TRBJ1-4; D: .; size: .; V: TRBV30; DNA: TGTGCCTGGAGTCCCACGGGACGAAGGGGTGAAAAACTGTTTTTT; CDR3: CAWSPTGRRGEKLFF
J: TRBJ2-1; D: .; size: .; V: TRBV30; DNA: TGTGCCGCCACCGGGGCTAGCTCCTACAATGAGCAGTTCTTC; CDR3: CAATGASSYNEQFF
J: TRBJ2-1; D: TRBD1; size: few; V: TRBV6-4; DNA: TGTGCCAGCAGTGACGGCCAGGGGGCTGGGGATGAGCAGTTCTTC; CDR3: CASSDGQGAGDEQFF
J: TRBJ1-2; D: .; size: .; V: TRBV9; DNA: TGTGCCAGCAGCGTACTGGACAGTTTTAACTATGGCTACACCTTC; CDR3: CASSVLDSFNYGYTF
J: TRBJ1-4; D: TRBD1; size: few; V: TRBV2; DNA: TGTGCCAGCGTGAAGGGGGCTCTCAATGAAAAACTGTTTTTT; CDR3: CASVKGALNEKLFF
J: TRBJ1-5; D: .; size: few; V: TRBV7-2; DNA: TGTGCCAGCAGCTTAGCCCGGGATGATCAGCCCCAGCATTTT; CDR3: CASSLARDDQPQHF
J: TRBJ1-1; D: .; size: .; V: TRBV29-1; DNA: TGCAGCGTAAAACATGGAAACACTGAAGCTTTCTTT; CDR3: CSVKHGNTEAFF
J: TRBJ2-7; D: .; size: .; V: TRBV30; DNA: TGTGCCTGGAGTGCCTGGGGCGAGCAGTACTTC; CDR3: CAWSAWGEQYF
J: TRBJ1-5; D: .; size: .; V: TRBV25-1; DNA: TGTGCCAGCAGTGAAGGAGGAGGGTTCAGTCAGCCCCAGCATTTT; CDR3: CASSEGGGFSQPQHF
J: TRBJ2-7; D: .; size: medium-sized; V: TRBV28; DNA: TGTGCCAGCAGTTACCCAGAACAGAAGATCTTC; CDR3: CASSYPEQKIF
J: TRBJ1-2; D: .; size: .; V: TRBV27; DNA: TGTGCCAGCAGAAACTCAGGGAACTATGGCTACACCTTC; CDR3: CASRNSGNYGYTF
J: TRBJ2-7; D: .; size: .; V: TRBV6-6; DNA: TGTGCCAGCAGTTTCGACAGAGCCTACGAGCAGTACTTC; CDR3: CASSFDRAYEQYF
J: TRBJ2-7; D: .; size: few; V: TRBV30; DNA: TGTGCCTGGAGTGGGGGAGGCGAGCAGTACTTC; CDR3: CAWSGGGEQYF
J: TRBJ1-1; D: .; size: medium-sized; V: TRBV20-1; DNA: TGCACGATGGGATATACTGAAGCTTTCTTT; CDR3: CTMGYTEAFF
J: TRBJ2-6; D: .; size: medium-sized; V: TRBV7-8; DNA: TGTGCCAGCAGCACGTATAACTCTGGGGCCAACGTCCTGACTTTC; CDR3: CASSTYNSGANVLTF
J: TRBJ1-3; D: TRBD1; size: few; V: TRBV30; DNA: TGTGCCTGGACCACAGGGGTGTCTGGAAACACCATATATTTT; CDR3: CAWTTGVSGNTIYF
J: TRBJ2-7; D: .; size: .; V: TRBV4-1; DNA: TGCGCCAGCAGCCAGGGGTTCGAGCAGTACTTC; CDR3: CASSQGFEQYF
J: TRBJ2-3; D: .; size: .; V: TRBV25-1; DNA: TGTGCCAGCAGTCCCCAGGAAGATACGCAGTATTTT; CDR3: CASSPQEDTQYF
J: TRBJ2-5; D: .; size: few; V: TRBV27; DNA: TGTGCCAGCAGTTTCAGGACTTCCAGGGAGACCCAGTACTTC; CDR3: CASSFRTSRETQYF
J: TRBJ2-5; D: TRBD1; size: few; V: TRBV5-1; DNA: TGCGCCAGCAGCGTCTTGGGACAGGGGGCTAAAGAGACCCAGTACTTC; CDR3: CASSVLGQGAKETQYF
J: TRBJ1-2; D: .; size: few; V: TRBV29-1; DNA: TGCAGCGTCGCCGACGGCTACACCTTC; CDR3: CSVADGYTF
J: TRBJ2-5; D: .; size: .; V: TRBV7-6; DNA: TGTGCCAGCAGCGGAGTAGGGGAGACCCAGTACTTC; CDR3: CASSGVGETQYF
J: TRBJ2-7; D: .; size: .; V: TRBV30; DNA: TGTGCCTGGACAGGTCCGACCTACGAGCAGTACTTC; CDR3: CAWTGPTYEQYF
J: TRBJ1-2; D: .; size: .; V: TRBV30; DNA: TGTGCCTGGAGTGGAGGAGGCAGGGGTTACTATGGCTACACCTTC; CDR3: CAWSGGGRGYYGYTF
J: TRBJ1-2; D: .; size: .; V: TRBV30; DNA: TGTGCCTGGAGTCGATTGGGGAGGGCCGGTGGCTACACCTTC; CDR3: CAWSRLGRAGGYTF
J: TRBJ1-5; D: .; size: few; V: TRBV30; DNA: TGTGCCTGGAGTGTACGGTTGGGGACGACACAGCCCCAGCATTTT; CDR3: CAWSVRLGTTQPQHF
J: TRBJ2-3; D: .; size: .; V: TRBV29-1; DNA: TGCAGCGTTGAACTGGGGAGGTGGTATTTT; CDR3: CSVELGRWYF
J: TRBJ1-5; D: .; size: .; V: TRBV30; DNA: TGTGCCTGGAGTCGGGGGGGGGAACGGCCCCAGCATTTT; CDR3: CAWSRGGERPQHF
J: TRBJ2-7; D: TRBD1; size: few; V: TRBV6-1; DNA: TGTGCCAGCAGTGAATTTGGGGGACAGGGGGCTTATTCGCCCTACGAGCAGTACTTC; CDR3: CASSEFGGQGAYSPYEQYF
J: TRBJ1-4; D: .; size: few; V: TRBV30; DNA: TGTGCCTGGAGTGTTGCAGGGGCAGAACTGTTTTTT; CDR3: CAWSVAGAELFF
J: TRBJ1-6; D: TRBD1; size: few; V: TRBV11-2; DNA: TGTGCCAGCAGCTTAAGGGGGCCCAGTAATTCACCCCTCCACTTT; CDR3: CASSLRGPSNSPLHF
J: TRBJ1-2; D: .; size: once; V: TRBV14; DNA: TGTGCCAGCAGCTTCGGGACACCCCTTAACTATGGCTACACCTTC; CDR3: CASSFGTPLNYGYTF
J: TRBJ1-2; D: .; size: .; V: TRBV6-1; DNA: TGTGCCAGCAAGGATGAGTTCGGAGGTGGCTACACCTTC; CDR3: CASKDEFGGGYTF
J: TRBJ1-2; D: .; size: .; V: TRBV30; DNA: TGTGCCTGGAGTGTAGGTAGTGGCGGCTACACCTTC; CDR3: CAWSVGSGGYTF
J: TRBJ1-4; D: .; size: large; V: TRBV9; DNA: TGTGCCAGCAGCGTAGACGGGGCGCGGAGGGAAAAACTGTTTTTT; CDR3: CASSVDGARREKLFF
J: TRBJ2-2; D: .; size: few; V: TRBV29-1; DNA: TGCAGCGTTGATACCGGGGAGCTGTTTTTT; CDR3: CSVDTGELFF
J: TRBJ1-2; D: .; size: .; V: TRBV7-6; DNA: TGTGCCAGCAGCCCAGAGACAGGCCCCTATGGCTACACCTTC; CDR3: CASSPETGPYGYTF
J: TRBJ2-5; D: .; size: .; V: TRBV4-1; DNA: TGCGCCAGCAGCCAAGTGGGACAACTACAAGAGACCCAGTACTTC; CDR3: CASSQVGQLQETQYF
J: TRBJ1-1; D: .; size: .; V: TRBV30; DNA: TGTGCCTGGACAGGGTACGGCGAAGCTTTCTTT; CDR3: CAWTGYGEAFF
J: TRBJ1-2; D: .; size: .; V: TRBV30; DNA: TGTGCCTGGAAAGGGGGTGGCTACACCTTC; CDR3: CAWKGGGYTF
J: TRBJ2-7; D: TRBD1; size: .; V: TRBV29-1; DNA: TGCAGTACCGACAGGGGGGGCGAGCAGTACTTC; CDR3: CSTDRGGEQYF